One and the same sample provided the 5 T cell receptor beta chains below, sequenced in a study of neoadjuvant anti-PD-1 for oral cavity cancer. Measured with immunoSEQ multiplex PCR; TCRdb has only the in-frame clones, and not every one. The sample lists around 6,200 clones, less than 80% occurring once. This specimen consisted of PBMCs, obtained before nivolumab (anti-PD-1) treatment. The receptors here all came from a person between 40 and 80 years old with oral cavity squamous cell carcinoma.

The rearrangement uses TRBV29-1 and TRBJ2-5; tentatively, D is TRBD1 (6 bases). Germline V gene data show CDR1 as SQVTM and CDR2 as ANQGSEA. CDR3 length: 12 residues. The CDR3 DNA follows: TGCGTTATCACAGGGCTAGGAGAGACCCAGTACTTC. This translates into CVITGLGETQYF.

The DNA of the CDR3 is TGTGCCAGCAGTTACGGGCAGGGTAGCACTGAAGCTTTCTTT. The encoded protein is CASSYGQGSTEAFF. The chain links TRBV6-5 to TRBJ1-1; perhaps TRBD1 as D (5 bases). The CDR3 is made up of 14 amino acids. The V gene lost 2 bases and the J gene lost 4 bases, with 11 bases spanning the gap. CDR1 is MNHEY and CDR2 is SVGAGI in the germline V gene.

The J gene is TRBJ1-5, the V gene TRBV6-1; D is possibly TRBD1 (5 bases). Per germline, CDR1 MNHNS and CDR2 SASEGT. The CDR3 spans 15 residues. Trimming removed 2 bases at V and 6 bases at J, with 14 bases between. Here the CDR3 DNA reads TGTGCCAGCAGTGAATGGGAAGACGGGGGTCAGCCCCAGCATTTT. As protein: CASSEWEDGGQPQHF.

CDR3 DNA sequence: TGTGCCAGCAGCCTAAGGTGGGGCAACGGGGAGCTGTTTTTT. Protein sequence: CASSLRWGNGELFF. The chain recombines TRBV21-1 with TRBJ2-2; the table's D call of TRBD1 was not tested on the DNA. TRBV21-1 is shown as a pseudogene. This CDR3 comprises 14 residues.

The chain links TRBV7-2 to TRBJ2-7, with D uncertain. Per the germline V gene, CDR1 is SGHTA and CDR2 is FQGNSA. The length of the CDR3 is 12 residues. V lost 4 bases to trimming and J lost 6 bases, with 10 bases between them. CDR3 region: CASSSPMGEQYF. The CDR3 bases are TGTGCCAGCAGCTCCCCCATGGGCGAGCAGTACTTC.